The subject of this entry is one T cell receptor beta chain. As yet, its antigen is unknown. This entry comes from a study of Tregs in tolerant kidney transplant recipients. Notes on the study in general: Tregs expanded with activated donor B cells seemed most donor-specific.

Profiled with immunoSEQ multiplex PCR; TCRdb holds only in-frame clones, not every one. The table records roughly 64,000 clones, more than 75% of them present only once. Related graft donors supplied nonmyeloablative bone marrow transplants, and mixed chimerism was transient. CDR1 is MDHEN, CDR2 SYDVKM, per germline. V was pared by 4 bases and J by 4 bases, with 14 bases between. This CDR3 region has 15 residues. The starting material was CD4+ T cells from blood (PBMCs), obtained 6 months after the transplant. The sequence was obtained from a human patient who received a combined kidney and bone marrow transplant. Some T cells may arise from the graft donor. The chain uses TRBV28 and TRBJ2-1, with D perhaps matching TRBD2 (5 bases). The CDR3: CASSWVGRGYNEQFF. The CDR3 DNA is TGTGCCAGCAGTTGGGTGGGTCGCGGGTACAATGAGCAGTTCTTC.